Below, 18 T cell receptor beta chains from the same sample are listed, as sequenced in a study of T cell repertoires in cytomegalovirus infection. Their antigen targets remain unknown. Via MiXCR, TCRdb re-called the reads, giving one row per CDR3 protein. The sample has approximately 770,000 distinct CDR3 sequences; approximately 32% are singletons. The material was cultured CD8+ T cells from PBMCs, obtained from culture after CMV antigen stimulation. The receptors derive from a human donor in good health (CMV status not recorded). Some clones in this sample may be carry-over from other donors' samples.

This clonotype was detected a few times. The chain is built from TRBV28 and TRBJ2-3; D might be TRBD1 or TRBD2, each matching 5 bases. Germline V gene sequence: CDR1 MDHEN, CDR2 SYDVKM. This CDR3 region has 13 residues. Trimming left V 4 bases short and J 4 bases short, with 9 bases between. As DNA, the CDR3 is TGTGCCAGCAGTTCCGAGGGACCAGATACGCAGTATTTT. Encoded protein: CASSSEGPDTQYF.

In this sample, this clonotype turned up a few times. The J gene is TRBJ2-2, the V gene TRBV27; 11 bases line up with TRBD1. Germline V gene lookup returns CDR1 MNHEY and CDR2 SMNVEV (reference sequence). This CDR3 region has 16 residues. Trimming cost V 1 base and J 3 bases; bases outside gene matches: 1. As DNA, the CDR3 is TGTGCCAGCAGTTTATTGGGACAGGGGGACACCGGGGAGCTGTTTTTT. Amino acids: CASSLLGQGDTGELFF.

CDR3 in amino acids: CASGFGRGDYNEQFF. CDR3 coding DNA: TGTGCTAGTGGTTTCGGGCGGGGGGATTACAATGAGCAGTTCTTC. The chain carries TRBV12-5 and TRBJ2-1; 8 bases match TRBD2. Germline CDR1 LGHNT, CDR2 FRNRAP. The CDR3 spans 15 residues. V dropped 3 bases and J dropped 4; count of bases not matched to a gene: 5.

This clonotype was observed many times. The chain recombines TRBV18 with TRBJ1-3, with 8 bases matching TRBD1. Germline V gene data show CDR1 as KGHSH and CDR2 as LQKENI. The CDR3 has 17 residues. V shed 1 base and J 5 bases; nucleotides not matched to a gene: 10. CDR3 loop: CASSPLLDRVKRNTIYF. CDR3 nucleotide sequence: TGTGCCAGCTCACCACTTCTGGACAGGGTGAAAAGAAACACCATATATTTT.

J is TRBJ2-7 and V is TRBV20-1; D is possibly TRBD2 (6 bases). V was pared by 5 bases and J by 5 bases, with 28 bases between. The germline V gene encodes CDR1 DFQATT and CDR2 SNEGSKA (reference sequence). The CDR3 sequence is 17 residues long. CDR3 residues: CSAPAIEGTGMRHEQYV. The CDR3 DNA reads TGCAGTGCTCCTGCCATTGAGGGGACTGGAATGCGCCACGAGCAGTACGTC.

This chain links TRBV12-5 with TRBJ1-5, with D possibly matching TRBD1 (6 bases). The CDR3 sequence is 17 residues long. The V gene's germline CDR1 is LGHNT and CDR2 FRNRAP. The V gene lost 5 bases and the J gene lost 1 base, with 18 bases spanning the gap. This CDR3 reads CASGTAGGALSNQPQHF. Here the CDR3 DNA reads TGTGCTAGTGGTACCGCTGGGGGGGCGTTGAGCAATCAGCCCCAGCATTTT.

In this sample, this clonotype turned up a few times. This rearrangement joins TRBV7-9 to TRBJ2-5; perhaps TRBD1 as D (6 bases). Trimming removed 2 bases from V and 5 bases from J, with 12 bases in between. CDR3 length: 14 amino acids. CDR1 and CDR2 from the germline V gene are SEHNR and FQNEAQ (reference sequence). This chain's CDR3 is CASSLTRGAETQYF. The CDR3 nucleotides read TGTGCCAGCAGCTTAACCAGGGGCGCGGAGACCCAGTACTTC.

The rearrangement uses TRBV4-3 and TRBJ2-4; 7 nucleotides match TRBD2. The CDR3 is made up of 14 amino acids. In germline, CDR1 is LGHNA, CDR2 YSLEER. The J segment lost 8 bases and the V segment lost 6 bases, leaving 10 bases of the junction unmatched. The CDR3 DNA reads TGCGCCAGCAGTCGCTCGGGGAGGGCGGACATTCAGTACTTC. Residues: CASSRSGRADIQYF.

This chain joins TRBV7-4 and TRBJ1-1; maybe TRBD1 (6 bases). The germline V and J ends were trimmed by 2 bases and 5 bases, with 15 bases remaining between them. Per germline, CDR1 SGHVT and CDR2 SQSDAQ. The CDR3 runs 15 residues. As DNA, the CDR3 is TGTGCCAGCAGCTTAAACCTTGGACAGAGAACTGAAGCTTTCTTT. This gives the protein CASSLNLGQRTEAFF.

The genes are TRBV6-2 or TRBV6-3 and TRBJ2-7; 7 positions agree with TRBD1. J gave up 6 bases and V 5 bases, and 10 bases lay outside the gene matches. There are 14 residues in the CDR3. Per the germline V gene, CDR1 is MNHEY and CDR2 is SVGEGT. CDR3 in DNA: TGTGCCAGCAGTCCCTCAATAACAGGGGCCGAGCAGTACGTC. This sequence encodes CASSPSITGAEQYV.

This clonotype was observed a single time. The chain combines TRBV7-6 with TRBJ1-1; D is perhaps TRBD1 (5 bases). CDR3 length equals 15 residues. Germline lookup yields CDR1 SGHVS and CDR2 FNYEAQ. V lost 3 bases and J lost 8, with 19 bases in between. CDR3 loop: CASSLGTETAAEAFF. CDR3 DNA sequence: TGTGCCAGCAGCTTGGGGACCGAGACGGCGGCCGAAGCTTTCTTT.

This clonotype was recorded at least ten times. This chain connects TRBV7-2 to TRBJ2-1; 9 bases are shared with TRBD2. After removal of 5 bases from V and 10 bases from J, the junction contained 9 bases not matched to a gene. The CDR3 has 14 residues. Germline CDR1 is SGHTA and CDR2 is FQGNSA. The CDR3 here is CASSPSGTSREQFF. CDR3 DNA: TGTGCCAGCAGCCCTTCCGGGACTAGCAGGGAGCAGTTCTTC.

This clonotype showed up just a few times. The chain links TRBV19 to TRBJ1-6; D is ambiguous. Trimming shortened V by 7 bases and J by 4 bases, and 11 bases separated the two germline ends. Germline V gene data show CDR1 as LNHDA and CDR2 as SQIVND (reference sequence). The CDR3 is made up of 14 amino acids. This chain's CDR3 is CASTSEAYNSPLHF. For the CDR3, the DNA is TGTGCCAGTACCTCCGAAGCTTATAATTCACCCCTCCACTTT. Full variable domain (missing parts from reference TRBV19 and TRBJ1-6): DGGITQSPKYLFRKEGQNVTLSCEQNLNHDAMYWYRQDPGQGLRLIYYSQIVNDFQKGDIAEGYSVSREKKESFPLTVTSAQKNPTAFYLCASTSEAYNSPLHFGNGTRLTVT.

The V and J genes are TRBV7-9 and TRBJ2-3; the D gene is possibly TRBD1 (6 bases). The CDR3 loop spans 17 amino acids. Germline-derived CDR1 and CDR2 are SEHNR and FQNEAQ (reference sequence). Trimming stripped 5 bases from V and 2 bases from J, with 20 bases between. The CDR3 DNA sequence: TGTGCCAGCAGCCCACTTAGGGGGACAATCCACACAGATACGCAGTATTTT. It is translated as CASSPLRGTIHTDTQYF.

Comments on this clonotype: A read error may account for a junction end that differs from germline. The chain employs TRBV12-3 or TRBV12-4 and TRBJ1-1, with unresolved D. This CDR3 is 15 amino acids long. This CDR3 is CTSSLAFATNTEAFF. CDR3 DNA sequence: TGTACCAGCAGTTTAGCGTTCGCCACGAACACTGAAGCTTTCTTT.

The V gene is TRBV11-3, the J gene TRBJ2-2; the match to TRBD2 covers 9 bases. The junction had 4 bases not matched to a gene; V was cut back by 5 bases and J by 3 bases. Germline V gene data show CDR1 as SGHNT and CDR2 as YENEEA. The CDR3 is 15 residues long. The CDR3 spells CASSPSGIYTGELFF. The CDR3 DNA reads as TGTGCCAGCAGCCCTAGCGGGATTTACACCGGGGAGCTGTTTTTT.

This clonotype showed up just a few times. This sequence joins TRBV28 and TRBJ2-2; the match to TRBD1 covers 8 bases. Germline CDR1 MDHEN, CDR2 SYDVKM. The CDR3 consists of 14 residues. J was trimmed by 4 bases and V by 9 bases; bases with no gene match: 7. CDR3 sequence: CASMTGVATGELFF. In DNA, the CDR3 is TGTGCCAGTATGACAGGGGTGGCCACCGGGGAGCTGTTTTTT.

This clonotype was recorded many times. This chain links TRBV7-6 with TRBJ2-7; TRBD1 is a possible D gene (5 bases). CDR3 length: 16 residues. The V end was cut by 0 bases, the J end by 2 bases, with 14 bases between. Looked up from germline, CDR1 is SGHVS and CDR2 is FNYEAQ. The CDR3 bases are TGTGCCAGCAGCTTAGCGACAGACTCCCAAGCCTACGAGCAGTACGTC. Its translation: CASSLATDSQAYEQYV.